The 20 T cell receptor beta chains listed next were all sequenced from one sample in a study of identifying expanded T cells in peripheral blood. TCRdb keeps only in-frame clones here, not all; method: immunoSEQ multiplex PCR. This table holds about 100,000 clones, approximately 86% found once. What was sequenced was blood. All receptors derive from a person aged 18-70 years in good health.

This chain uses TRBV7-6 with TRBJ1-1; D uncertain. The V end was cut by 4 bases, the J end by 1 base, with 13 bases between. CDR1 is SGHVS, CDR2 FNYEAQ, per germline. There are 15 residues in the CDR3. The DNA for the CDR3 is TGTGCCAGCAGCTCGGACCTCACAGAGAACACTGAAGCTTTCTTT. It encodes CASSSDLTENTEAFF. Combining the CDR3 with reference TRBV7-6 and TRBJ1-1 gives the whole variable domain GAGVSQSPRYKVTKRGQDVALRCDPISGHVSLYWYRQALGQGPEFLTYFNYEAQQDKSGLPNDRFSAERPEGSISTLTIQRTEQRDSAMYRCASSSDLTENTEAFFGQGTRLTVV.

This sequence joins TRBV5-4 and TRBJ1-6; D is unclear. Between the trimmed V and J ends, which lost 4 bases and 7 bases, there was a span of 12 bases. Germline-derived CDR1 and CDR2 are SGHNT and YYREEE (reference sequence). CDR3 length: 14 amino acids. The CDR3 bases are TGTGCCAGCAGCCTACTTAACAGAAATTCACCCCTCCACTTT. Amino acids: CASSLLNRNSPLHF.

The V gene is TRBV2, the J gene TRBJ1-1; D unresolved. Between the trimmed V and J ends, which lost 6 bases and 0 bases, there was a span of 14 bases. CDR1 is SNHLY, CDR2 FYNNEI, per germline. This CDR3 contains 15 residues. DNA for the CDR3: TGTGCCAGCAGGGGCCCCATACCCATGAACACTGAAGCTTTCTTT. Its translation is CASRGPIPMNTEAFF.

A remark on this clone: Sequence at one end of the junction differs from germline and may be a read error. The chain recombines TRBV6-5 with TRBJ1-1; tentatively, D is TRBD1 (6 bases). The CDR3 spans 16 residues. Germline CDR1 MNHEY, CDR2 SVGAGI. CDR3 region: CASSWGRNRMKTEAFF. In DNA, the CDR3 is TGTGCCAGCAGTTGGGGGCGAAACAGGATGAAGACTGAAGCTTTCTTT.

The chain is built from TRBV11-2 and TRBJ1-2, with a weak D call TRBD1 (6 bases). Germline CDR1 is SGHAT and CDR2 is FQNNGV. The V gene lost 1 base and the J gene lost 3 bases, with 12 bases spanning the gap. The CDR3 totals 15 residues. The CDR3 DNA reads TGTGCCAGCAGCTTAGTGGGGGCTTTTCACTATGGCTACACCTTC. Protein product: CASSLVGAFHYGYTF.

The rearrangement uses TRBV27 and TRBJ2-7; 16 positions match TRBD2. The CDR3 contains 18 residues. Germline V gives CDR1 MNHEY, CDR2 SMNVEV (reference sequence). V trimming: 6 bases; J trimming: 2 bases; junction bases outside the gene matches: 10. The CDR3 sequence is CASRRGGGTSGGAYEQYF. CDR3 sequence (DNA): TGTGCCAGCAGACGGGGCGGAGGGACTAGCGGGGGGGCCTACGAGCAGTACTTC.

The chain joins TRBV6-1 to TRBJ2-2; weak D call: TRBD2 (5 bases). V lost 1 base and J lost 6, with 12 bases in between. CDR1 is MNHNS and CDR2 is SASEGT in the germline V gene. The CDR3 is made up of 15 amino acids. The CDR3 nucleotides read TGTGCCAGCAGTGAAGTCAGCGGTTGGTCCGGGGAGCTGTTTTTT. Encoded protein: CASSEVSGWSGELFF.

CDR3 in DNA: TGCGCCAGCAGCCAAGTTGGAAGTAGCGCCAACACAGATACGCAGTATTTT. It translates to CASSQVGSSANTDTQYF. The V and J genes are TRBV4-3 and TRBJ2-3; perhaps TRBD2 as D (5 bases). CDR1 LGHNA and CDR2 YSLEER come from the germline V gene. The length of the CDR3 is 17 residues. Trimming left V 1 base short and J 2 bases short, with 16 bases between.

The rearrangement joins TRBV6-1 to TRBJ2-5, with D uncertain. CDR3 length equals 11 residues. The V end was cut by 7 bases, the J end by 5 bases, with 8 bases between. Germline CDR1 MNHNS, CDR2 SASEGT. The CDR3 DNA reads as TGTGCCAGCACCGTATGGGAGACCCAGTACTTC. Translation: CASTVWETQYF.

The gene calls are TRBV7-8 and TRBJ2-5, with D possibly TRBD2 on 5 matching bases. Trimming removed 4 bases at V and 5 bases at J, with 8 bases between. Germline CDR1 and CDR2: SGHVS and FQNEAQ. The CDR3 spans 12 residues. The CDR3 sequence is CASSSRRETQYF. The CDR3 DNA sequence: TGTGCCAGCAGCTCGCGGAGGGAGACCCAGTACTTC.

This rearrangement joins TRBV11-3 to TRBJ1-5; D perhaps matches TRBD1 (5 bases). V was pared by 1 base and J by 4 bases, with 5 bases between. CDR1 and CDR2 from the germline V gene are SGHNT and YENEEA. The CDR3 covers 13 residues. The CDR3 protein is CASSLGQNQPQHF. The DNA of the CDR3 is TGTGCCAGCAGCTTAGGACAGAATCAGCCCCAGCATTTT.

The J gene is TRBJ2-3, the V gene TRBV5-5; TRBD2 might be the D (5 bases). The CDR3 has 15 residues. Germline CDR1 and CDR2: SGHKS and YYEKEE (reference sequence). V dropped 2 bases and J dropped 1 base, with 11 bases sitting between them. CDR3 residues: CASSFGVPGTDTQYF. The CDR3 DNA follows: TGTGCCAGCAGCTTCGGGGTCCCGGGCACAGATACGCAGTATTTT.

The V call is TRBV11-3, the J call TRBJ1-2; D is undetermined. CDR3 length: 15 residues. Deletions cut 4 bases from V and 3 bases from J, with 15 bases between. Germline V gene lookup returns CDR1 SGHNT and CDR2 YENEEA. The CDR3 coding sequence is TGTGCCAGCAGCTCATACCGGGAGGGCCACTATGGCTACACCTTC. Amino acids: CASSSYREGHYGYTF.

The V and J genes are TRBV13 and TRBJ1-2, with 9 bases aligning to TRBD1. V shed 3 bases, J shed 4 bases, and the junction held 3 bases outside the gene matches. Germline CDR1 reads PRHDT; CDR2 reads FYEKMQ (reference sequence). The length of the CDR3 is 14 residues. The CDR3 region is CASSLDRGAYGYTF. CDR3 DNA sequence: TGTGCCAGCAGCTTGGACAGGGGCGCCTATGGCTACACCTTC.

This clone was found a few times. The rearrangement joins TRBV27 to TRBJ1-6; 7 bases are a match to TRBD1. V shed 0 bases and J 9 bases; nucleotides not matched to a gene: 8. CDR3 length equals 16 residues. From germline, CDR1 is MNHEY and CDR2 SMNVEV (reference sequence). The CDR3 protein is CASSLSPPGQFSPLHF. The DNA of the CDR3 is TGTGCCAGCAGTTTATCGCCCCCGGGACAGTTTTCACCCCTCCACTTT.

The chain combines TRBV6-1 with TRBJ2-3; D gene ambiguous. V gave up 8 bases and J gave up 1 base, with 13 bases separating them. The germline CDR1 and CDR2 sequences are MNHNS and SASEGT. This CDR3 has 14 residues. As DNA, the CDR3 is TGTGCCAGCGAGGAAAGAGGACGCACAGATACGCAGTATTTT. The encoded protein is CASEERGRTDTQYF.

DNA of the CDR3: TGTGCCAGCAGTCATCGTAGGCTAGCCAAAAACATTCAGTACTTC. It translates to CASSHRRLAKNIQYF. V is TRBV2 and J is TRBJ2-4; no definite D call. This CDR3 spans 15 amino acids. Trimming left V 5 bases short and J 0 bases short, with 11 bases between. In germline, CDR1 is SNHLY, CDR2 FYNNEI.

J is TRBJ2-2 and V is TRBV7-2, with D unresolved. V lost 2 bases and J lost 0, with 4 bases in between. Germline V gene lookup returns CDR1 SGHTA and CDR2 FQGNSA. The CDR3 spans 14 residues. CDR3 in DNA: TGTGCCAGCAGCTTATTCCCGAACACCGGGGAGCTGTTTTTT. Protein sequence: CASSLFPNTGELFF.

The CDR3 nucleotides are TGTGCCAGCAGTTACACAGGGAATGGCTACACCTTC. It encodes CASSYTGNGYTF. This chain links TRBV6-5 with TRBJ1-2, with D possibly TRBD1 on 6 matching bases. CDR1 is MNHEY and CDR2 is SVGAGI in the germline V gene. Trimming shortened V by 2 bases and J by 6 bases, and 7 bases separated the two germline ends. The CDR3 totals 12 residues.

This chain uses TRBV9 with TRBJ2-5, with 10 nucleotides matching TRBD1. V shed 0 bases and J 7 bases; nucleotides not matched to a gene: 3. Germline V gives CDR1 SGDLS, CDR2 YYNGEE. The length of the CDR3 is 14 residues. The CDR3 reads CASSVGDRGSTQYF. The CDR3 region has the DNA TGTGCCAGCAGCGTAGGGGACAGGGGCTCGACCCAGTACTTC. The variable domain in full, with the rest retrieved from reference TRBV9 and TRBJ2-5, is DSGVTQTPKHLITATGQRVTLRCSPRSGDLSVYWYQQSLDQGLQFLIQYYNGEERAKGNILERFSAQQFPDLHSELNLSSLELGDSALYFCASSVGDRGSTQYFGPGTRLLVL.